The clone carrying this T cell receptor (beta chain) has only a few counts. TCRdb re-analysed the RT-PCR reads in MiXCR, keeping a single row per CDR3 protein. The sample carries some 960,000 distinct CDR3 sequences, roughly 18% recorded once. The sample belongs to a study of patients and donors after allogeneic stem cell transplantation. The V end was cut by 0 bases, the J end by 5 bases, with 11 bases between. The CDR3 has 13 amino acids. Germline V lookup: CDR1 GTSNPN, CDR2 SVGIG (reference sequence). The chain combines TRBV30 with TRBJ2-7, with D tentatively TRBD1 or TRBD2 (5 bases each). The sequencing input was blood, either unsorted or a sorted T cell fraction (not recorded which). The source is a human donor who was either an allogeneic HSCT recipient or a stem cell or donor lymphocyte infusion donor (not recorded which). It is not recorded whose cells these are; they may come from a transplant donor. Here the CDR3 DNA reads TGTGCCTGGAGTGTAGTAGGGACCGACGAGCAGTACTTC. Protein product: CAWSVVGTDEQYF. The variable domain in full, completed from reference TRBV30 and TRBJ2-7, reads SQTIHQWPATLVQPVGSPLSLECTVEGTSNPNLYWYRQAAGRGLQLLFYSVGIGQISSEVPQNLSASRPQDRQFILSSKKLLLSDSGFYLCAWSVVGTDEQYFGPGTRLTVT.